This T cell receptor beta chain was recorded in a study of blood T cell repertoires in COVID-19. The CDR3 totals 16 residues. Germline V gene lookup returns CDR1 ENHRY and CDR2 SYGVKD. Between the trimmed V and J ends, which lost 7 bases and 6 bases, there was a span of 21 bases. Authors' methods: Researchers report that nucleated cell counts were estimated from reference gene primer amplification. The data were produced by immunoSEQ multiplex PCR, yet TCRdb's version contains in-frame clones alone and is incomplete. V and J calls and clone size are given by that table; D and trimming were obtained from the DNA. The sample contains roughly 380,000 clones, 89% of which appear only once.

The V gene is TRBV10-3, the J gene TRBJ2-2, with D maybe TRBD1 (6 bases). Input material: peripheral blood. The clonotype comes from a woman aged 40 to 49 with COVID-19, enrolled during active disease. CDR3 residues: CAIKKTSGGSAGELFF. The CDR3 DNA is TGTGCCATCAAAAAGACCTCTGGGGGCTCCGCCGGGGAGCTGTTTTTT.